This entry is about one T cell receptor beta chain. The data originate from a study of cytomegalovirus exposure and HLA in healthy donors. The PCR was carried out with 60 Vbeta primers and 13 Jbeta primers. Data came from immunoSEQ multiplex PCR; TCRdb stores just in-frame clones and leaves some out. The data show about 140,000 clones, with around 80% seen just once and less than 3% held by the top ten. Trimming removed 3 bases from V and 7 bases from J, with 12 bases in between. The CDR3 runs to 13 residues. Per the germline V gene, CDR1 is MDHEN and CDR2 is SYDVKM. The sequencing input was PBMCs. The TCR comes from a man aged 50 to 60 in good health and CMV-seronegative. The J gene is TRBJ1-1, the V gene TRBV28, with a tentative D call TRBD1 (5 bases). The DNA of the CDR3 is TGTGCCAGCAGTTTCGCCGGGGGAGTTGAAGCTTTCTTT. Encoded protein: CASSFAGGVEAFF.